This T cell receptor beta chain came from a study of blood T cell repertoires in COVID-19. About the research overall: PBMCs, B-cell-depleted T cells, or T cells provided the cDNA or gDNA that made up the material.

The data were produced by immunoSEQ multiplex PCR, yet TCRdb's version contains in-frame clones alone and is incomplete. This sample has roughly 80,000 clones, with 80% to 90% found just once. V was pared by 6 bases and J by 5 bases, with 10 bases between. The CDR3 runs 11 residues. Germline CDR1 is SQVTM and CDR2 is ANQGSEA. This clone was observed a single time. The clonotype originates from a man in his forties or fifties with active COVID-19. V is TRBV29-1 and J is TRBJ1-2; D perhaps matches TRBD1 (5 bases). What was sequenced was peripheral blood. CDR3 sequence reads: CSVPDSYGYTF. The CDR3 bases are TGCAGCGTACCAGACAGTTATGGCTACACCTTC.